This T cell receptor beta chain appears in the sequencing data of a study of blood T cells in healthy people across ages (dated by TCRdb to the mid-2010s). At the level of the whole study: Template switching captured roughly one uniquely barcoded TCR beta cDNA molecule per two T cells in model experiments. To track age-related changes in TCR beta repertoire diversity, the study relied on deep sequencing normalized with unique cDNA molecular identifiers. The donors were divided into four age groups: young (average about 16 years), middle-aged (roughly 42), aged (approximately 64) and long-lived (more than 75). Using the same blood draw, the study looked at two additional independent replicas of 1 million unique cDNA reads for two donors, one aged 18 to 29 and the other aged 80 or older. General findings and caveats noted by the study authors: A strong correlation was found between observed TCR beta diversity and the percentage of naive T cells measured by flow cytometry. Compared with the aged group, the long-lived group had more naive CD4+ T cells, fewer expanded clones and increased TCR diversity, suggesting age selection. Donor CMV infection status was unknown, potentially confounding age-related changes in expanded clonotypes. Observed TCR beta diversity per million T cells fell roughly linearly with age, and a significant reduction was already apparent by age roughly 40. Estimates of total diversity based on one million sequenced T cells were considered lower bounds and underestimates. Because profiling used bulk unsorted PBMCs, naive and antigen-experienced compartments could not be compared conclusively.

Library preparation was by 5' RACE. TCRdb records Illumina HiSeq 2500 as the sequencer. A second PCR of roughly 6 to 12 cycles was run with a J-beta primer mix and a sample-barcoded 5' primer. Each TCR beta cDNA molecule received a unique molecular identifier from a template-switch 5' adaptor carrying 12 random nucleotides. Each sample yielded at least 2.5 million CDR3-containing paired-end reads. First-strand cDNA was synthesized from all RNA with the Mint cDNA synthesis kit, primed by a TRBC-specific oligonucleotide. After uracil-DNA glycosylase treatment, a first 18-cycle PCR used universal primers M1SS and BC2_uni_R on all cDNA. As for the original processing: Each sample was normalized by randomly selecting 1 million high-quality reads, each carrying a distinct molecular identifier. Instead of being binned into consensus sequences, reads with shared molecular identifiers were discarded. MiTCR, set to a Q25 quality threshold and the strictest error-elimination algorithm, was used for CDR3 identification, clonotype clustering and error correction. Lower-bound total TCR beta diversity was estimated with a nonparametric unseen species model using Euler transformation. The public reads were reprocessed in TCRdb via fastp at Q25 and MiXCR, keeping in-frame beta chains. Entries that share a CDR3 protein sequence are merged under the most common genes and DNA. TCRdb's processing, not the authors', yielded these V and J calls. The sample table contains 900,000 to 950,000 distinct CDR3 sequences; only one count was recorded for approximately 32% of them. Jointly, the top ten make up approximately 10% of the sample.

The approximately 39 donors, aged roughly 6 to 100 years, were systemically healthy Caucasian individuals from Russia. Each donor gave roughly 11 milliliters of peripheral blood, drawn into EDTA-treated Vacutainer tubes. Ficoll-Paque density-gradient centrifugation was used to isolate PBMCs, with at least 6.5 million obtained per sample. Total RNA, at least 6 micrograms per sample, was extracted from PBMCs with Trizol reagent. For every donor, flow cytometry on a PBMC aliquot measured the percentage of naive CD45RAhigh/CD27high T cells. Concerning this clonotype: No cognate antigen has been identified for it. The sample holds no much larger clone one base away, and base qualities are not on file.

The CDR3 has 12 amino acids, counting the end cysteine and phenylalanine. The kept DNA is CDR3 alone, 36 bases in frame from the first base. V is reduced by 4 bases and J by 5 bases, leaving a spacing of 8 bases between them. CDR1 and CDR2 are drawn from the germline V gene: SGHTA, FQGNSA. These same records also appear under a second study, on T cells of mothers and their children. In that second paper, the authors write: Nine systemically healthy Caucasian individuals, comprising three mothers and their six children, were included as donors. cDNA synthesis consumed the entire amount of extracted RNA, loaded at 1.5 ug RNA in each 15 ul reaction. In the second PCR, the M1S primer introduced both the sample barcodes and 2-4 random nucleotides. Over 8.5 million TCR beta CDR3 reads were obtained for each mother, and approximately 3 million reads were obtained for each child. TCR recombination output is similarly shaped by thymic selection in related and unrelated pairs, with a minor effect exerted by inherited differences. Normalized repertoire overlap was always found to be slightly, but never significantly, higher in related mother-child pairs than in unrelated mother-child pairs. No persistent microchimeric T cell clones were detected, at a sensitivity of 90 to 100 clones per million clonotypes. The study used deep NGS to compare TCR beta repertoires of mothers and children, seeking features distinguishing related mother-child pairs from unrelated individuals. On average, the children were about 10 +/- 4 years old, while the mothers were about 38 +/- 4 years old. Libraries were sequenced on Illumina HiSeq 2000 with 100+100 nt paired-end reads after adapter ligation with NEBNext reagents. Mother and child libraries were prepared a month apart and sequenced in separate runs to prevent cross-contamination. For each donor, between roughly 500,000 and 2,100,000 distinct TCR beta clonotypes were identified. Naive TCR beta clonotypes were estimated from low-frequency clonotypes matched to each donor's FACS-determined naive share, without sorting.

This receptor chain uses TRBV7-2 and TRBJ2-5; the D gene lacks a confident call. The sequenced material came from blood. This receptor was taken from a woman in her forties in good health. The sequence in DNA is TGTGCCAGCAGCTCCGTAGGGGAGACCCAGTACTTC. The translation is CASSSVGETQYF.